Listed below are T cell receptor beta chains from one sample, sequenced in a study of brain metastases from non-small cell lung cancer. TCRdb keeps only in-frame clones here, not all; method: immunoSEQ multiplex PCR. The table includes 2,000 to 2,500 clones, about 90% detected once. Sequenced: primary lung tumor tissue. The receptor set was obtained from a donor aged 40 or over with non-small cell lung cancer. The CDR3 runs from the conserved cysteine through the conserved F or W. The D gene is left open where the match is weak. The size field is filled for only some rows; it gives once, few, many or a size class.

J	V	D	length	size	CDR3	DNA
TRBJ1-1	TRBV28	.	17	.	CASSLGGVLSFNTEAFF	TGTGCCAGCAGTTTGGGCGGGGTCCTAAGTTTTAACACTGAAGCTTTCTTT
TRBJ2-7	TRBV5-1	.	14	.	CASSLDHNADEQYF	TGCGCCAGCAGCTTGGACCATAACGCGGACGAGCAGTACTTC
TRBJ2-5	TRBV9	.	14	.	CASSPRPSRETQYF	TGTGCCAGCAGCCCCCGACCCTCAAGGGAGACCCAGTACTTC
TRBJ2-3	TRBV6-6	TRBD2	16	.	CASSGEAGVAADTQYF	TGTGCCAGCAGCGGAGAAGCGGGAGTGGCGGCAGATACGCAGTATTTT
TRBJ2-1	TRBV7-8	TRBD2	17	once	CASSLGWTSGSYNEQFF	TGTGCCAGCAGCTTGGGATGGACTAGCGGCTCCTACAATGAGCAGTTCTTC
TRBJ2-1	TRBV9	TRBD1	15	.	CASSAGQGAWNEQFF	TGTGCCAGCAGCGCAGGACAGGGGGCTTGGAATGAGCAGTTCTTC
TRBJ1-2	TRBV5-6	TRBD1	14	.	CASSYGTAAYGYTF	TGTGCCAGCAGCTATGGGACAGCGGCCTATGGCTACACCTTC
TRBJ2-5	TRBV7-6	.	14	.	CASSLLGVGETQYF	TGTGCCAGCAGCTTATTAGGGGTAGGAGAGACCCAGTACTTC
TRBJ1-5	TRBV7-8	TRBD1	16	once	CASSLYGTGSNQPQHF	TGTGCCAGCAGCTTATATGGGACAGGATCTAATCAGCCCCAGCATTTT
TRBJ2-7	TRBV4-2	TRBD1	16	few	CASSLSGTGKPIEQYF	TGTGCCAGCAGCCTCTCCGGGACAGGGAAGCCAATAGAGCAGTACTTC
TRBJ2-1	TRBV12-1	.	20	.	CASSFGGGSGRPMLYNEQFF	.
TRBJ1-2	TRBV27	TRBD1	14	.	CASSGQGMTYGYTF	TGTGCCAGCAGTGGACAGGGGATGACCTATGGCTACACCTTC
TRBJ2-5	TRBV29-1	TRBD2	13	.	CSSNAGGEETQYF	TGCAGCTCGAACGCGGGGGGCGAGGAGACCCAGTACTTC
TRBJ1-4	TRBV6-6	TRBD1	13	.	CASRDRGNEKLFF	TGTGCCAGCAGGGACAGGGGTAACGAAAAACTGTTTTTT
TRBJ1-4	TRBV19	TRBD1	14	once	CASSRGQGIEKLFF	TGTGCCAGTAGTAGGGGACAGGGGATCGAAAAACTGTTTTTT
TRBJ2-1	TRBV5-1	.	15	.	CASSQAGNGYNEQFF	TGCGCCAGCAGCCAGGCAGGGAATGGCTACAATGAGCAGTTCTTC
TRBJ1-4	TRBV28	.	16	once	CASSLLGTATNEKLFF	TGTGCCAGCAGTTTGCTAGGGACCGCAACTAATGAAAAACTGTTTTTT
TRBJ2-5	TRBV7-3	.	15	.	CASSSTGAGGETQYF	TGTGCCAGCAGCTCCACAGGGGCGGGAGGAGAGACCCAGTACTTC
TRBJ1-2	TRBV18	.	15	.	CASSPLAGTNYGYTF	TGTGCCAGCTCACCCCTGGCCGGGACTAACTATGGCTACACCTTC
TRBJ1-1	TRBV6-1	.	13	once	CASSEVRSLEAFF	TGTGCCAGCAGTGAAGTACGTTCTCTTGAAGCTTTCTTT
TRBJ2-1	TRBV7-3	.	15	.	CASSLTAQGGSEQFF	TGTGCCAGCAGCTTAACAGCCCAGGGGGGTTCTGAGCAGTTCTTC
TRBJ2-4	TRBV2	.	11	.	CASSENRVPYF	TGTGCCAGCAGTGAAAACAGGGTTCCGTACTTC
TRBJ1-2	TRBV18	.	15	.	CASSPIRQEGYGYTF	TGTGCCAGCTCACCTATCAGACAGGAGGGGTATGGCTACACCTTC
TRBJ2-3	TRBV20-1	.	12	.	CSASRGMDTQYF	TGCAGTGCTAGTAGGGGTATGGATACGCAGTATTTT
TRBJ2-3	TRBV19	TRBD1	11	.	CASSPGQVKYF	TGTGCCAGTAGTCCTGGACAGGTAAAGTATTTT
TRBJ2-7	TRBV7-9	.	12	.	CASSLSLIEQYF	TGTGCCAGCAGCTTATCTCTAATCGAGCAGTACTTC
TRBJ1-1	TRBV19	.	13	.	CASKRGAWTEAFF	TGTGCCTCTAAGAGGGGAGCTTGGACTGAAGCTTTCTTT
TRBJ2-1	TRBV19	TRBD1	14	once	CASRPGQFLDEQFF	TGTGCCAGTCGACCGGGACAGTTTTTGGATGAGCAGTTCTTC
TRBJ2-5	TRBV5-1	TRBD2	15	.	CASSSASGGQETQYF	TGCGCCAGCAGCTCCGCAAGCGGGGGGCAAGAGACCCAGTACTTC
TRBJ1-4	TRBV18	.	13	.	CASSPSFNEKLFF	TGTGCCAGCTCACCCAGCTTTAATGAAAAACTGTTTTTT
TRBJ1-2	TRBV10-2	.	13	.	CASSEGSGVVYTF	TGCGCCAGCAGTGAGGGTTCAGGGGTGGTCTACACCTTC
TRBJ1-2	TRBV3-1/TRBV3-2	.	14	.	CASSHFGKRDSYTF	TGTGCCAGCAGCCATTTTGGTAAGCGGGATAGCTACACCTTC
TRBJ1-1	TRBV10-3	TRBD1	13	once	CAISTAGTEKAFF	TGTGCCATCAGTACAGCCGGGACAGAGAAAGCTTTCTTT
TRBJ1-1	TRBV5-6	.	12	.	CASSLNPGEAFF	TGTGCCAGCAGCTTGAATCCGGGGGAGGCTTTCTTT